This entry describes one TCR beta chain. This clonotype was counted a few times. The specificity of this receptor is unknown. Base-call qualities are not available, and no considerably larger clone is one nucleotide away. These data come from a study of T cells after yellow fever vaccination (dated by TCRdb to 2018 to 2020). In terms of the full investigation: The SMART-Seq v4 Ultra Low Input RNA kit was used to prepare libraries from fractions with low cell numbers. Two healthy male donors, one aged 18 to 30 and one aged 30 to 40 years, made up the cohort. Blood was drawn at multiple timepoints before and after primary and secondary immunization, with bulk PBMC replicates and cell subsets isolated. To follow T-cell clones before and after primary and booster YFV17D yellow fever vaccination, bulk TCR alpha and beta repertoires were sequenced over time. Study-wide conclusions, independent of this receptor: Most clones expanded after primary vaccination were re-detected after the booster (96% of CD4 and around 86% of CD8), suggesting broad memory maintenance. Because only two donors were included in the study, the extent to which the findings can be generalized is limited. A small fraction of clonotypes showed up in both the CD4 and CD8 compartments, probably as a result of convergent recombination. Compared with the primary T-cell response, the secondary T-cell response was weaker but faster, peaking on day 5 rather than day 15. FACS-sorted repertoires could contain abundant contaminating clonotypes from the bulk population, so computational filtering was required.

TCR cDNA was synthesized by 5'RACE template switching, which introduced a universal primer site and unique molecular identifiers. Priming of cDNA synthesis was performed from both the TCR alpha and TCR beta constant segments. Library amplification used two PCR steps, and the second PCR step added sample barcodes and sequencing adapters. Libraries were sequenced on Illumina HiSeq 2500 (2x100 bp) or NovaSeq (2x150 bp). Under the source paper's analysis protocol: Demultiplexing of reads and collapsing into UMI consensus sequences were performed with MIGEC, and V(D)J alignment was carried out with MiXCR. Using edgeR on replicate PBMC samples, clonotypes were called vaccine-responding if FDR was below 0.01 and the log2 fold change was above 5 up to day 15. Each bulk clonotype was labeled CD4 or CD8 based on which sequenced repertoire, CD4 or CD8, contained the clonotype at higher abundance. TCRdb reworked the public reads: Q25 trimming with fastp, MiXCR clone assembly, productive beta chains retained. Identical CDR3 proteins give one entry, which carries the most common genes and DNA. The V and J calls come from TCRdb's annotation, not from the publication. The sample yields roughly 70,000 distinct CDR3 sequences; 7.5% to 8% were counted once. The biggest ten clones account for about 40% of the sample.

In the paper's terms, the treatment or condition label means: live attenuated yellow fever vaccine strain. A standard Ficoll-Paque protocol was used to isolate PBMCs from peripheral blood. Dynabeads CD4 and CD8 positive selection kits were used to isolate CD4 and CD8 T-cell fractions. TriZol was used to extract RNA from bulk PBMCs, from CD4 and CD8 fractions, and from dextramer-positive and dextramer-negative fractions. Per the germline V gene, SGHDN is the CDR1 and FVKESK is the CDR2. Here V drops 4 bases and J drops 0 bases, and the junction holds 5 bases not matched to any gene. The CDR3 measures 16 amino acids from cysteine to phenylalanine. Only the CDR3 portion is preserved as DNA: 48 bases, with reading frame beginning at the first base.

The clonotype originates from a man aged 30 to 39 who received the YFV17D yellow fever vaccine. The starting material was CD8+ T cells sorted from PBMCs, obtained on the day of the yellow fever booster vaccination. This chain joins TRBV14 to TRBJ2-1, with 8 bases in between that match TRBD1. At the DNA level, the sequence is TGTGCCAGCAGCCCAGGGACAGGACTCTCCTACAATGAGCAGTTCTTC. The translation is CASSPGTGLSYNEQFF.